These 29 T cell receptor beta chains share one sample of origin, sequenced in a study of tumor-infiltrating lymphocytes in primary liver carcinoma. Unsorted whole blood served as the source of blood RNA, and germline DNA was extracted as well. From approximately 530 ng of total RNA, TCR beta-specific cDNA was reverse-transcribed using a constant-region primer. Sequencing libraries for TCR beta derived from three nested multiplex PCR rounds that used slightly modified ARM-PCR. Investigators reported that the first two PCR rounds, at 10 cycles each, used TRBV1-TRBV30 forward primers with a C-beta reverse primer. MiXCR was run by TCRdb on the multiplex PCR reads, yielding one entry per CDR3 protein. The table includes approximately 330,000 distinct CDR3 sequences, about 61% detected once. The sequencing sample was made of peripheral blood. The receptors derive from a man aged 40-55 years with primary liver carcinoma and hepatitis B virus infection.

Comments on this clonotype: This may stem from a read error, because a much larger clone lies one nucleotide away. V usage is TRBV12-3 or TRBV12-4 and J usage is TRBJ2-2, with 8 bases lining up with TRBD2. V trimming: 5 bases; J trimming: 8 bases; junction bases outside the gene matches: 10. The CDR3 is 15 residues long. The CDR3 coding sequence is TGTGCCAGCAGTCCTGACGTGACTAGCGTAGGGGAGCTGTTTTTT. Translated, it gives CASSPDVTSVGELFF.

As regards this clonotype: Just one base apart from a much larger clone, this may be a read error. This chain joins TRBV12-3 or TRBV12-4 and TRBJ2-3; D may match TRBD1 or TRBD2 (5 bases each). Trimming pared 6 bases from V and 8 bases from J, leaving 15 bases between. CDR3 length: 13 residues. The CDR3 sequence is CASSPGAAATQYF. For the CDR3, the DNA is TGTGCCAGCAGCCCCGGGGCCGCAGCTACGCAGTATTTT.

Remarks on this clonotype: Germline is not matched at one junction end, which may reflect a read error. The CDR3 DNA sequence: TGTGCCAGCGGCTTCGGTACGAGAAACACCGGGAAGATGTTTTTT. Translation gives CASGFGTRNTGKMFF. The chain links TRBV11-2 to TRBJ2-2; D is perhaps TRBD2 (5 bases). The V gene's germline CDR1 is SGHAT and CDR2 FQNNGV. The CDR3 loop spans 15 amino acids.

About this clonotype itself: One junction end does not reproduce the germline sequence, and a read error may be involved. The CDR3 here is CARSLGQPGQGLQEAQYF. The CDR3 DNA sequence: TGTGCCAGGAGCTTAGGCCAACCGGGGCAGGGGCTTCAAGAGGCCCAGTACTTC. This chain links TRBV11-2 with TRBJ2-5, with D tentatively TRBD1 (6 bases). CDR1 is SGHAT, CDR2 FQNNGV, per germline. The CDR3 has 18 amino acids.

V and J are TRBV5-5 and TRBJ1-1, with D perhaps matching TRBD1 (5 bases). V lost 2 bases and J lost 5, with 10 bases in between. The CDR3 loop spans 13 amino acids. Germline CDR1 is SGHKS and CDR2 is YYEKEE (reference sequence). CDR3 loop: CASSFRRETEAFF. Here the CDR3 DNA reads TGTGCCAGCAGCTTCCGCAGGGAGACTGAAGCTTTCTTT.

In its sample, this clonotype was seen many times. This CDR3 is CASSEAGGADTQYF. The CDR3 DNA reads TGTGCCAGCAGTGAAGCGGGAGGTGCAGATACGCAGTATTTT. This chain uses TRBV6-5 with TRBJ2-3; 9 bases are a match to TRBD2. There are 14 residues in the CDR3. V lost 5 bases to trimming and J lost 4 bases; unmatched junction nucleotides: 4. CDR1 and CDR2 (germline): MNHEY, SVGAGI.

About this clonotype: One end of the junction fails to match germline, which may point to a read error. The CDR3 sequence is CASSLKGTGGNYDYTF. CDR3 sequence (DNA): TGCGCCAGCAGTTTAAAAGGGACAGGGGGCAACTATGACTACACCTTC. The chain carries TRBV12-3 or TRBV12-4 and TRBJ1-2; 12 bases match TRBD1. This CDR3 spans 16 amino acids.

This clonotype showed up many times. A read error may produce the germline difference seen at one junction end. The chain couples TRBV6-2 or TRBV6-3 to TRBJ2-5; D uncertain. The CDR3 sequence is 14 residues long. The germline gives CDR1 MNHEY, CDR2 SVGEGT. For the CDR3, the DNA is TGTGCCAGCATCGGCGACACCGACCAACAGACCCAGTACTTC. This gives the protein CASIGDTDQQTQYF.

On this clonotype: Since a much larger clone is just one base distant, this may be a read error. The gene calls are TRBV29-1 and TRBJ2-7, with D unclear. The germline V and J ends were trimmed by 4 bases and 0 bases, with 7 bases remaining between them. The CDR3 has 12 residues. CDR1 SQVTM and CDR2 ANQGSEA come from the germline V gene. The CDR3, as DNA: TGCAGCGTTGTCCACATCTCCTACGAGCAGTACTTC. Its translation is CSVVHISYEQYF.

In the case of this clonotype: A single base separates this from a much larger clone, so it may be a read error. The chain is built from TRBV6-2 or TRBV6-3 and TRBJ2-5; D remains ambiguous. Germline CDR1 MNHEY, CDR2 SVGEGT. The CDR3 has 11 amino acids. CDR3 sequence (DNA): TGTGCCAGCAGTTATCCGGAGATCCAGTACTTC. Translating it yields CASSYPEIQYF.

As regards this clonotype: Possible read error: a much larger clone is one base away. The gene calls are TRBV6-6 and TRBJ2-7; D remains ambiguous. The CDR3 runs to 14 residues. Germline V CDR1 and CDR2: MNHNY, SVGAGI (reference sequence). CDR3 residues: CAGSYSSNPYEQYF. The CDR3 DNA reads TGTGCCGGCAGTTACTCTTCAAATCCTTACGAGCAGTACTTC.

About this clonotype itself: The DNA is left out, because the CDR3 cannot be placed on it with certainty; the CDR3 is given as TCRdb lists it. This chain connects TRBV12-3 or TRBV12-4 to TRBJ2-3. The CDR3 sequence runs 15 residues, both termini included. The CDR3 sequence is CAGSLYLCVTDTQYF.

Concerning this clonotype: Since a much larger clone is just one base distant, this may be a read error. The conserved closing phenylalanine or tryptophan is absent in this CDR3, likely reflecting a read error. The chain couples TRBV4-1 to TRBJ2-5; D is ambiguous. The germline V gene has CDR1 MGHRA and CDR2 YSYEKL. The CDR3 length is 13 residues. V dropped 0 bases and J dropped 7 bases, with 9 bases sitting between them. DNA for the CDR3: TGCGCCAGCAGCCAAGATCTACGCGCGACCCAGTACTCC. Protein: CASSQDLRATQYS.

This clonotype has just a few counts. The gene calls are TRBV28 and TRBJ2-2, with TRBD2 matching 10 bases. The germline V gene encodes CDR1 MDHEN and CDR2 SYDVKM. V was pared by 3 bases and J by 4 bases, with 2 bases of the junction left unmatched. The CDR3 is 15 residues long. In nucleotides, the CDR3 is TGTGCCAGCAGTTTGGCTAGCGGGAGCACCGGGGAGCTGTTTTTT. It yields the protein CASSLASGSTGELFF.

This chain joins TRBV10-3 and TRBJ1-2, with D unclear. The CDR3 has 15 amino acids. CDR1 and CDR2 from the germline V gene are ENHRY and SYGVKD. Trimming stripped 0 bases from V and 4 bases from J, with 12 bases between. The CDR3 DNA sequence: TGTGCCATCAGTGAGTCTCGGCACGCTCGCTATGGCTACACCTTC. Its translation: CAISESRHARYGYTF.

The DNA for the CDR3 is TGTGCCAGCAGCCATACAGTGGTGAACACTGAAGCTTTCTTT. This translates into CASSHTVVNTEAFF. The chain is built from TRBV11-2 and TRBJ1-1; D not resolved. Between the trimmed V and J ends, which lost 5 bases and 0 bases, there was a span of 10 bases. The germline V gene encodes CDR1 SGHAT and CDR2 FQNNGV. The CDR3 runs 14 residues.

The CDR3 nucleotides read TGTGCCAGCAGCTTGGTCCCGGGGCAGCGGTACGACGAGCAGTACTTC. Amino acid sequence: CASSLVPGQRYDEQYF. The rearrangement links TRBV5-5 to TRBJ2-7; TRBD1 or TRBD2 may be the D gene (5 bases each). Trimming pared 0 bases from V and 5 bases from J, leaving 18 bases between. The germline CDR1 and CDR2 sequences are SGHKS and YYEKEE (reference sequence). The CDR3 spans 16 residues.

This clonotype appeared once. Since no conserved phenylalanine or tryptophan closes the CDR3, a read error is the likely cause. The rearrangement uses TRBV11-2 and TRBJ2-1, with 8 bases that match TRBD2. Per germline, CDR1 SGHAT and CDR2 FQNNGV. This CDR3 contains 13 residues. For the CDR3, the DNA is TGTGCCAGTAGCTCCGGGACTAGGAATGAGCAGTTCCTC. Protein sequence: CASSSGTRNEQFL.

About this clonotype itself: This may come from a read error, since a much larger clone is one base off. This chain joins TRBV7-9 and TRBJ2-1; TRBD2 agrees at 11 bases. Germline loops: CDR1 SEHNR, CDR2 FQNEAQ (reference sequence). CDR3 size: 16 residues. Unmatched junction bases numbered 9, after V lost 4 bases and J lost 7 bases. CDR3: CASSSTSGSGKNEQFF. CDR3 nucleotide sequence: TGTGCCAGCAGCTCTACTAGCGGGAGTGGGAAGAATGAGCAGTTCTTC.

For this clonotype: One end of the junction varies from germline; a read error may be responsible. This chain's CDR3 is CARRLSPAYDQYF. CDR3 in DNA: TGTGCCAGAAGGCTTAGTCCAGCCTACGACCAGTACTTC. V and J are TRBV6-5 and TRBJ2-7; D is uncertain. Germline V gives CDR1 MNHEY, CDR2 SVGAGI. The CDR3 runs 13 residues.

A note on this clonotype: The junction does not match germline at one end; this may be a read error. This chain connects TRBV11-2 to TRBJ2-1, with 9 bases fitting TRBD2. Germline CDR1 and CDR2: SGHAT and FQNNGV. This CDR3 is built from 16 residues. CDR3 sequence reads: CASSSVAGDYGDEQFF. Here the CDR3 DNA reads TGTGCCAGCAGCTCCGTAGCGGGAGATTATGGCGATGAGCAATTCTTC.

The CDR3 DNA follows: TGTGCCAGCAGTTCGGGGACAGGGTCCATTCAGTACTTC. It specifies CASSSGTGSIQYF. The chain recombines TRBV25-1 with TRBJ2-4, with 9 bases matching TRBD1. Per germline, CDR1 MGHDK and CDR2 SYGVNS. This CDR3 has 13 amino acids. With V trimmed by 5 bases and J by 9 bases, 5 bases remained unmatched.

This rearrangement joins TRBV30 to TRBJ2-1; TRBD2 aligns across 8 bases. V lost 3 bases, J lost 14 bases, and 6 bases stayed unmatched. Germline CDR1 is GTSNPN and CDR2 is SVGIG (reference sequence). CDR3 length: 11 residues. The DNA for the CDR3 is TGTGCCTGGAGGTGTACGGGAGGGGAGTTCTTC. Protein product: CAWRCTGGEFF.

About this clonotype itself: Here the CDR3 omits its conserved ending phenylalanine or tryptophan, so a read error is the likely source. The DNA is omitted, as the CDR3 cannot be located on it reliably, and the CDR3 follows TCRdb's listing. The rearrangement links TRBV11-2 to TRBJ2-1; the table's D call of TRBD1 was not tested on the DNA. Germline loops: CDR1 SGHAT, CDR2 FQNNGV. Both ends counted, the CDR3 spans 13 residues. The chain's CDR3 is CASSLGGQGAHFS.

This clonotype was recorded only once. The missing conserved phenylalanine or tryptophan at the end of this CDR3 makes a read error likely. The chain is built from TRBV6-5 and TRBJ2-7; D unresolved. The CDR3 covers 15 residues. Per germline, CDR1 MNHEY and CDR2 SVGAGI. The V end lost 0 bases, the J end lost 4 bases, and 13 bases lay between the germline ends. CDR3 in amino acids: CASSYSAGTTYEQYL. CDR3 nucleotides: TGTGCCAGCAGTTACTCGGCAGGTACTACTTACGAGCAGTACCTC.

The V call is TRBV20-1, the J call TRBJ2-7, with 10 bases matching TRBD2. Looked up from germline, CDR1 is DFQATT and CDR2 is SNEGSKA (reference sequence). The J segment lost 6 bases and the V segment lost 5 bases, leaving 13 bases of the junction unmatched. This CDR3 contains 15 residues. DNA for the CDR3: TGCAGTGCTTCCCGGGGGAGGGGACTAGCGAGCGAGCAGTACTTC. As protein: CSASRGRGLASEQYF.

Comment on this clonotype: One junction end does not reproduce the germline sequence, and a read error may be involved. J is TRBJ1-5 and V is TRBV28, with no clear D. This CDR3 has 14 amino acids. The germline CDR1 and CDR2 sequences are MDHEN and SYDVKM. In DNA, the CDR3 is TGTACCAGCAGTTTGCAGTGGTTAAGCCAGCCCCAGCATTTT. Translation gives CTSSLQWLSQPQHF. Full variable domain (remainder filled in from reference TRBV28 and TRBJ1-5): DVKVTQSSRYLVKRTGEKVFLECVQDMDHENMFWYRQDPGLGLRLIYFSYDVKMKEKGDIPEGYSVSREKKERFSLILESASTNQTSMYLCTSSLQWLSQPQHFGDGTRLSIL.

Concerning this clonotype: Germline and junction disagree at one end, which may indicate a read error. The genes are TRBV11-2 and TRBJ2-3; 7 bases map to TRBD2. CDR1 and CDR2 from the germline V gene are SGHAT and FQNNGV. The CDR3 has 15 residues. The CDR3 loop reads CVSSPGAGISYEQYF. In DNA form, the CDR3 reads TGTGTCAGCAGCCCTGGAGCGGGAATCTCCTACGAGCAGTACTTT.

About this clonotype: Sequence at one end of the junction differs from germline and may be a read error. V and J are TRBV11-2 and TRBJ2-1, with TRBD2 identical over 9 bases. The CDR3 has 19 residues. Germline assignment: CDR1 SGHAT and CDR2 FQNNGV. Written as DNA, the CDR3 is TGTGCCAACAGCTACCAAGGTCGGGTAGCGGGAGAGTTCTATAATGAGCAGTTCTTC. This codes for CANSYQGRVAGEFYNEQFF.